A single sample gave rise to the 11 T cell receptor beta chains below, sequenced in a study of OX40 agonist ivuxolimab in advanced cancers. Clones were read by immunoSEQ multiplex PCR, and TCRdb kept only the in-frame ones, dropping some. The sample has some 78,000 clones, roughly 93% seen once. The sequences come from CD4+ or CD8+ T cells sorted from blood, collected in a trial of the OX40 agonist ivuxolimab. The origin of the receptors is an adult with an advanced solid tumor such as melanoma, head and neck, liver or kidney cancer.

The chain links TRBV25-1 to TRBJ2-5, with 9 nucleotides matching TRBD2. The CDR3 has 14 residues. Germline assignment: CDR1 MGHDK and CDR2 SYGVNS. J gave up 0 bases and V 6 bases, and 2 bases lay outside the gene matches. The DNA of the CDR3 is TGTGCCAGCAGCAGCGGGGGGTACCAAGAGACCCAGTACTTC. Its translation: CASSSGGYQETQYF.

This chain connects TRBV18 to TRBJ1-2; 7 bases are a match to TRBD1. The CDR3 loop spans 16 amino acids. The germline V gene encodes CDR1 KGHSH and CDR2 LQKENI. With 1 base clipped from V and 7 bases from J, the junction kept 12 bases outside the gene matches. This CDR3 reads CASSPLPPEGAGGYTF. DNA for the CDR3: TGTGCCAGCTCACCACTTCCCCCCGAGGGGGCAGGTGGCTACACCTTC. The full variable domain, its missing parts supplied by reference TRBV18 and TRBJ1-2, is NAGVMQNPRHLVRRRGQEARLRCSPMKGHSHVYWYRQLPEEGLKFMVYLQKENIIDESGMPKERFSAEFPKEGPSILRIQQVVRGDSAAYFCASSPLPPEGAGGYTFGSGTRLTVV.

The V and J genes are TRBV19 and TRBJ2-3; 8 positions match TRBD1. With V trimmed by 6 bases and J by 5 bases, 7 bases remained unmatched. CDR3 length: 14 residues. The germline gives CDR1 LNHDA, CDR2 SQIVND (reference sequence). CDR3 region: CASSDRGRRDTQYF. CDR3 in DNA: TGTGCCAGTAGCGACAGGGGAAGGCGAGATACGCAGTATTTT.

The V and J genes are TRBV10-3 and TRBJ2-2, with 10 positions matching TRBD1. V shed 7 bases and J 1 base; nucleotides not matched to a gene: 6. The CDR3 contains 16 residues. The germline CDR1 and CDR2 sequences are ENHRY and SYGVKD. The CDR3 nucleotides are TGTGCCATCAAGTCTGGGACAGGGGTGAACACCGGGGAGCTGTTTTTT. This encodes CAIKSGTGVNTGELFF.

The rearrangement joins TRBV5-4 to TRBJ2-5; D is unclear. The CDR3 covers 12 residues. Trimming took 1 base from V and 1 from J, leaving 2 bases between them. Looked up from germline, CDR1 is SGHNT and CDR2 is YYREEE (reference sequence). CDR3: CASSLPQETQYF. The CDR3 nucleotides read TGTGCCAGCAGCTTGCCCCAAGAGACCCAGTACTTC.

The chain carries TRBV5-1 and TRBJ2-2, with 7 bases that match TRBD1. Germline V lookup: CDR1 SGHRS, CDR2 YFSETQ. V was clipped by 4 bases and J by 3 bases; unmatched bases: 3. The CDR3 loop spans 14 amino acids. The CDR3 reads CASSAQGYTGELFF. DNA of the CDR3: TGCGCCAGCAGCGCACAGGGGTACACCGGGGAGCTGTTTTTT.

The rearrangement links TRBV6-1 to TRBJ1-1; D gene unclear. V lost 7 bases to trimming and J lost 1 base, with 10 bases between them. The CDR3 sequence is 13 residues long. Germline V lookup: CDR1 MNHNS, CDR2 SASEGT. The DNA for the CDR3 is TGTGCCAGCACCCCCCATACGAACACTGAAGCTTTCTTT. Amino acids: CASTPHTNTEAFF.

This rearrangement joins TRBV27 to TRBJ2-1; D possibly corresponds to TRBD1 (6 bases). This CDR3 has 15 residues. Germline CDR1 reads MNHEY; CDR2 reads SMNVEV (reference sequence). V dropped 1 base and J dropped 6 bases, with 13 bases sitting between them. Written as DNA, the CDR3 is TGTGCCAGCAGTTTATATAAAAACAGGGCCAATGAGCAGTTCTTC. This codes for CASSLYKNRANEQFF.

This clone appeared once. The J gene is TRBJ2-6, the V gene TRBV28, with 11 positions matching TRBD2. Germline V gene data show CDR1 as MDHEN and CDR2 as SYDVKM. The CDR3 loop spans 18 amino acids. The ends lost 5 bases at V and 0 bases at J; junction bases unmatched: 6. The CDR3 DNA is TGTGCCAGCAGTCCGACTAGCGGGGCGATCTCTGGGGCCAACGTCCTGACTTTC. Translation gives CASSPTSGAISGANVLTF. The full variable domain, completed using reference TRBV28 and TRBJ2-6, is DVKVTQSSRYLVKRTGEKVFLECVQDMDHENMFWYRQDPGLGLRLIYFSYDVKMKEKGDIPEGYSVSREKKERFSLILESASTNQTSMYLCASSPTSGAISGANVLTFGAGSRLTVL.

The chain recombines TRBV7-8 with TRBJ1-2; a weak D match, TRBD1 (6 bases). V was cut by 5 bases and J by 8 bases, with 21 bases left in between. The CDR3 contains 15 residues. Germline V lookup: CDR1 SGHVS, CDR2 FQNEAQ. The CDR3 region is CASSPLVGGAAGYTF. DNA of the CDR3: TGTGCCAGCAGCCCATTGGTCGGGGGGGCTGCGGGCTACACCTTC.

In nucleotides, the CDR3 is TGTGCCAGCAGCGCCGGGGCCCCTAATGAAAAACTGTTTTTT. Amino acid sequence: CASSAGAPNEKLFF. This chain connects TRBV5-4 to TRBJ1-4, with D perhaps TRBD1 (5 bases). CDR1 and CDR2 from the germline V gene are SGHNT and YYREEE (reference sequence). The CDR3 consists of 14 residues. V was clipped by 4 bases and J by 3 bases, with 10 bases between them.